A single sample is the source of the 26 T cell receptor beta chains below, sequenced in a study of blood T cell repertoires in COVID-19. Sequenced by immunoSEQ multiplex PCR; TCRdb stores in-frame clones only, minus some. Seen here are over 300,000 clones, roughly nine tenths observed once, and the top ten hold 1.2%. The sequenced material came from peripheral blood. The receptors were sampled from a man aged 40-49 years with acute or convalescent COVID-19.

The V and J genes are TRBV7-2 and TRBJ2-5; 9 bases agree with TRBD2. This CDR3 is 14 amino acids long. Per the germline V gene, CDR1 is SGHTA and CDR2 is FQGNSA. V lost 1 base, J lost 4 bases, and 1 base stayed unmatched. CDR3 bases: TGTGCCAGCAGCTTAGGCGGGGGGGGAGAGACCCAGTACTTC. It specifies CASSLGGGGETQYF. Using reference TRBV7-2 and TRBJ2-5 for the parts outside the CDR3, the full variable domain is GAGVSQSPSNKVTEKGKDVELRCDPISGHTALYWYRQSLGQGLEFLIYFQGNSAPDKSGLPSDRFSAERTGGSVSTLTIQRTQQEDSAVYLCASSLGGGGETQYFGPGTRLLVL.

This chain links TRBV19 with TRBJ2-5, with D perhaps matching TRBD2 (6 bases). The CDR3 consists of 20 residues. Per the germline V gene, CDR1 is LNHDA and CDR2 is SQIVND (reference sequence). V was pared by 3 bases and J by 2 bases, with 28 bases between. The CDR3 protein is CASSMWDLKEAGTGQETQYF. CDR3 DNA sequence: TGTGCCAGTAGTATGTGGGACCTCAAGGAGGCGGGAACCGGGCAAGAGACCCAGTACTTC. Variable domain in full (rest from reference TRBV19 and TRBJ2-5): DGGITQSPKYLFRKEGQNVTLSCEQNLNHDAMYWYRQDPGQGLRLIYYSQIVNDFQKGDIAEGYSVSREKKESFPLTVTSAQKNPTAFYLCASSMWDLKEAGTGQETQYFGPGTRLLVL.

The J gene is TRBJ1-3, the V gene TRBV9; a possible D gene is TRBD1 (5 bases). Trimming left V 0 bases short and J 4 bases short, with 11 bases between. Per germline, CDR1 SGDLS and CDR2 YYNGEE. This CDR3 comprises 15 residues. This chain's CDR3 is CASSVVGTQGNTIYF. The CDR3 coding sequence is TGTGCCAGCAGCGTAGTCGGGACTCAAGGAAACACCATATATTTT.

The rearrangement uses TRBV30 and TRBJ1-2; 7 bases line up with TRBD1. CDR3 length equals 16 residues. The germline gives CDR1 GTSNPN, CDR2 SVGIG (reference sequence). V lost 6 bases, J lost 2 bases, and 15 bases stayed unmatched. The CDR3 coding sequence is TGTGCCTGCCAAAGGCACCCAGGGGGATTCAACTATGGCTACACCTTC. This codes for CACQRHPGGFNYGYTF.

This sequence joins TRBV4-1 and TRBJ2-7, with D unclear. The CDR3 runs to 13 residues. Trimming took 2 bases from V and 4 from J, leaving 9 bases between them. Germline V CDR1 and CDR2: MGHRA, YSYEKL. This CDR3 reads CASSQRRNYEQYF. The CDR3 bases are TGCGCCAGCAGCCAAAGGCGGAATTACGAGCAGTACTTC.

The chain combines TRBV27 with TRBJ1-5; no definite D call. Deletions cut 5 bases from V and 7 bases from J, with 9 bases between. The germline V gene has CDR1 MNHEY and CDR2 SMNVEV (reference sequence). The CDR3 is 12 residues long. CDR3 protein: CASSPHGQPQHF. The CDR3 DNA sequence: TGTGCCAGCAGTCCCCACGGGCAGCCCCAGCATTTT.

This clone was counted a few times. This chain joins TRBV18 and TRBJ1-4; 9 nucleotides match TRBD1. CDR3 length: 16 amino acids. Losses at the gene ends were 3 bases for V and 4 bases for J; bases not matched to a gene: 6. Germline loops: CDR1 KGHSH, CDR2 LQKENI. The CDR3 DNA sequence: TGTGCCAGCTCACCTAAGACAGGGGGGCTTAATGAAAAACTGTTTTTT. As protein: CASSPKTGGLNEKLFF.

The genes are TRBV28 and TRBJ1-2; D is ambiguous. This CDR3 has 13 amino acids. CDR1 and CDR2 (germline): MDHEN, SYDVKM. Trimming stripped 6 bases from V and 0 bases from J, with 8 bases between. This CDR3 is CASRTDTNYGYTF. The CDR3 region has the DNA TGTGCCAGCAGGACCGACACTAACTATGGCTACACCTTC.

The V gene is TRBV5-1, the J gene TRBJ2-1; maybe TRBD1 (7 bases). Trimming cost V 0 bases and J 8 bases, with 18 bases left between them. Germline V lookup: CDR1 SGHRS, CDR2 YFSETQ. This CDR3 has 16 amino acids. The CDR3 sequence: CASSLGQGPPSDEQFF. Here the CDR3 DNA reads TGCGCCAGCAGCTTGGGACAGGGACCCCCTAGCGATGAGCAGTTCTTC. Filled out from reference TRBV5-1 and TRBJ2-1, the complete variable domain reads KAGVTQTPRYLIKTRGQQVTLSCSPISGHRSVSWYQQTPGQGLQFLFEYFSETQRNKGNFPGRFSGRQFSNSRSEMNVSTLELGDSALYLCASSLGQGPPSDEQFFGPGTRLTVL.

There are many counts of this clone. The chain carries TRBV6-5 and TRBJ1-1; D gene ambiguous. CDR1 is MNHEY and CDR2 is SVGAGI in the germline V gene. The CDR3 consists of 13 residues. With 4 bases removed from V and 1 base from J, the gap between germline ends came to 7 bases. CDR3 bases: TGTGCCAGCAGTTCTAGTCAGAACACTGAAGCTTTCTTT. It translates to CASSSSQNTEAFF.

This chain links TRBV7-3 with TRBJ2-5; 11 bases align to TRBD1. The CDR3 covers 16 residues. The V gene's germline CDR1 is SGHTA and CDR2 FQGTGA. V gave up 6 bases and J gave up 5 bases; unmatched junction bases: 11. The CDR3 is CASSTSGTGGAETQYF. CDR3 bases: TGTGCCAGCAGTACGTCCGGGACAGGGGGTGCGGAGACCCAGTACTTC.

This chain uses TRBV6-2 or TRBV6-3 with TRBJ1-5; D remains ambiguous. The V end lost 2 bases, the J end lost 4 bases, and 12 bases lay between the germline ends. The CDR3 is made up of 15 amino acids. Germline loops: CDR1 MNHEY, CDR2 SVGEGT. The CDR3 here is CASSYESRTNQPQHF. The CDR3 nucleotides read TGTGCCAGCAGTTACGAGTCTCGGACTAATCAGCCCCAGCATTTT.

DNA of the CDR3: TGTGCCAGCCATCAAAAACTACTGTACAATGAGCAGTTCTTC. It translates to CASHQKLLYNEQFF. The chain uses TRBV2 and TRBJ2-1; D gene ambiguous. V was pared by 8 bases and J by 4 bases, with 15 bases between. Germline V gives CDR1 SNHLY, CDR2 FYNNEI. The CDR3 runs to 14 residues.

V and J are TRBV7-3 and TRBJ1-2; TRBD1 agrees at 9 bases. Germline assignment: CDR1 SGHTA and CDR2 FQGTGA. This CDR3 has 17 residues. V lost 1 base to trimming and J lost 4 bases; unmatched junction nucleotides: 10. CDR3: CASSLMGTGRVSYGYTF. In nucleotides, the CDR3 is TGTGCCAGCAGCTTAATGGGGACAGGGAGAGTCAGCTATGGCTACACCTTC.

The rearrangement joins TRBV7-2 to TRBJ1-4, with TRBD1 identical over 7 bases. The V gene end was trimmed by 5 bases and the J gene end by 0 bases; junction bases not matched to a gene: 9. The length of the CDR3 is 17 residues. The germline CDR1 and CDR2 sequences are SGHTA and FQGNSA. CDR3: CASSVRGGFSTNEKLFF. The DNA for the CDR3 is TGTGCCAGCAGCGTGCGAGGGGGCTTTTCAACTAATGAAAAACTGTTTTTT.

The chain combines TRBV14 with TRBJ2-7; 9 bases map to TRBD1. CDR3 size: 15 residues. With V trimmed by 0 bases and J by 9 bases, 9 bases remained unmatched. The V gene's germline CDR1 is SGHDN and CDR2 FVKESK. The CDR3 coding sequence is TGTGCCAGCAGCCAAGATCTATTGACAGGGGGTAGGCAGTACTTC. It is translated as CASSQDLLTGGRQYF.

The chain has TRBV4-3 and TRBJ1-2, with D possibly TRBD1 on 5 matching bases. Germline values: CDR1 LGHNA, CDR2 YSLEER. V was cut by 0 bases and J by 3 bases, with 14 bases left in between. The CDR3 is 16 amino acids. The CDR3 here is CASSQDGTGDYYGYTF. CDR3 nucleotides: TGCGCCAGCAGCCAAGATGGTACAGGTGATTACTATGGCTACACCTTC.

As concerns this clone: This sample includes further DNA sequences coding for the same CDR3. J is TRBJ2-7 and V is TRBV3-1 (or the pseudogene TRBV3-2), with 9 bases identical to TRBD1. V shed 4 bases, J shed 0 bases, and the junction held 4 bases outside the gene matches. The CDR3 length is 15 residues. Germline V lookup: CDR1 LGHDT, CDR2 YNNKEL (reference sequence). The CDR3 DNA follows: TGTGCCAGCAGCCGTCCGGGACAGGGCTCCTACGAGCAGTACTTC. It encodes CASSRPGQGSYEQYF.

The chain employs TRBV19 and TRBJ1-5; D unresolved. The CDR3 sequence is 19 residues long. The germline V gene encodes CDR1 LNHDA and CDR2 SQIVND (reference sequence). V was pared by 1 base and J by 0 bases, with 19 bases between. The CDR3 DNA follows: TGTGCCAGTAGTATAGGACGGAGTGAAGAGAGATATAGCAATCAGCCCCAGCATTTT. Translated: CASSIGRSEERYSNQPQHF.

The V and J genes are TRBV29-1 and TRBJ1-2; 8 nucleotides line up with TRBD1. V trimming: 8 bases; J trimming: 2 bases; junction bases outside the gene matches: 10. The CDR3 runs 14 residues. Germline CDR1 and CDR2: SQVTM and ANQGSEA. Here the CDR3 DNA reads TGCAGCACATCCGGACAGGGTTCAAACTATGGCTACACCTTC. Translating it yields CSTSGQGSNYGYTF.

This rearrangement joins TRBV6-6 to TRBJ2-1; 8 bases line up with TRBD2. The CDR3 extends over 19 amino acids. The V gene's germline CDR1 is MNHNY and CDR2 SVGAGI (reference sequence). J gave up 4 bases and V 5 bases, and 19 bases lay outside the gene matches. DNA for the CDR3: TGTGCCAGCAGTCCAACCATCTCGGACCTAGCGGGCATATACAATGAGCAGTTCTTC. Its translation is CASSPTISDLAGIYNEQFF.

This clone appeared a single time. V usage is TRBV19 and J usage is TRBJ1-5; 8 bases match TRBD1. Unmatched junction bases numbered 8, after V lost 0 bases and J lost 7 bases. The germline V gene encodes CDR1 LNHDA and CDR2 SQIVND (reference sequence). CDR3 length: 16 residues. DNA of the CDR3: TGTGCCAGTAGTATAGATATCCAGGGGGCAGGCCAGCCCCAGCATTTT. Its protein is CASSIDIQGAGQPQHF.

The V and J genes are TRBV29-1 and TRBJ2-1, with a weak D call TRBD2 (6 bases). CDR3 length: 13 residues. V dropped 6 bases and J dropped 4 bases, with 13 bases sitting between them. Germline CDR1 SQVTM, CDR2 ANQGSEA. CDR3 nucleotide sequence: TGCAGCGTCCGGGGGTCGACATACAATGAGCAGTTCTTC. Residues: CSVRGSTYNEQFF.

The rearrangement links TRBV19 to TRBJ1-4, with D perhaps matching TRBD1 (5 bases). V was shortened by 6 bases and J by 6 bases, with 17 bases between the two germline ends. Germline V gene data show CDR1 as LNHDA and CDR2 as SQIVND (reference sequence). The CDR3 length is 15 residues. CDR3 loop: CASRRRTIGDEKLFF. As DNA, the CDR3 is TGTGCCAGTAGACGTAGGACGATAGGGGATGAAAAACTGTTTTTT.

The chain is built from TRBV12-3 or TRBV12-4 and TRBJ2-7, with 8 bases identical to TRBD2. Losses at the gene ends were 10 bases for V and 7 bases for J; bases not matched to a gene: 12. CDR3 length: 13 amino acids. The CDR3, as DNA: TGTGCCACCAACCGGGGGGGGGCGACTGAGCAGTACTTC. It codes for CATNRGGATEQYF.

The chain combines TRBV7-6 with TRBJ1-6; 8 bases match TRBD1. Germline CDR1 is SGHVS and CDR2 is FNYEAQ. The junction had 7 bases not matched to a gene; V was cut back by 2 bases and J by 10 bases. The CDR3 covers 15 residues. The CDR3: CASSLQSGGDSPLHF. The CDR3 coding sequence is TGTGCCAGCAGCTTACAATCAGGGGGCGACTCACCCCTCCACTTT.